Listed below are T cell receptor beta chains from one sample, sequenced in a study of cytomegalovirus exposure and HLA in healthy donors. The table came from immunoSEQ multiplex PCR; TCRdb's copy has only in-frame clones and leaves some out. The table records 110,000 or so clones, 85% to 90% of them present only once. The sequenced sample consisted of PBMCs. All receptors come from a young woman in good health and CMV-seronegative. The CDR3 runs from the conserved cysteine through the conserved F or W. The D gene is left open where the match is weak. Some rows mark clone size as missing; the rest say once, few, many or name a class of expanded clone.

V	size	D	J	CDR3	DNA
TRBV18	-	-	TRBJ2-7	CASSPPGRGEQYF	TGTGCCAGCTCACCCCCAGGACGAGGGGAGCAGTACTTC
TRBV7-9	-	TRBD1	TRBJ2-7	CASSLGQGFHEQYF	TGTGCCAGCAGCTTAGGACAGGGATTCCACGAGCAGTACTTC
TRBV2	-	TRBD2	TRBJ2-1	CASSPTSGLNWNEQFF	TGTGCCAGCAGTCCGACTAGCGGGCTCAACTGGAATGAGCAGTTCTTC
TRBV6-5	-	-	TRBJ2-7	CASSLTKAGPYEQYF	TGTGCCAGCAGCCTGACTAAAGCGGGCCCCTACGAGCAGTACTTC
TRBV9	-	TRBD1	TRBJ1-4	CASSGQGAGNEKLFF	TGTGCCAGCAGCGGGCAGGGGGCGGGGAATGAAAAACTGTTTTTT
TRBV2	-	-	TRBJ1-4	CASRESPGAANEKLFF	TGTGCCAGCAGGGAGTCCCCTGGGGCCGCCAATGAAAAACTGTTTTTT
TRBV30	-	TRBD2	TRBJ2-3	CAWSEERGADTQYF	TGTGCCTGGAGTGAAGAGCGGGGTGCAGATACGCAGTATTTT
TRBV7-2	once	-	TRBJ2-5	CASSLGLAVEETQYF	TGTGCCAGCAGCTTAGGGTTAGCCGTAGAAGAGACCCAGTACTTC
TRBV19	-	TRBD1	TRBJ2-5	CASSPLTGSPQETQYF	TGTGCCAGTAGTCCCCTGACAGGGTCGCCACAAGAGACCCAGTACTTC
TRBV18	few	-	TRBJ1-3	CASSPPLRGSGNTIYF	TGTGCCAGCTCACCCCCCCTCAGGGGCTCTGGAAACACCATATATTTT
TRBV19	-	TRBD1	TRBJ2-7	CASSIDDRAYEQYF	TGTGCCAGTAGTATAGACGACAGGGCCTACGAGCAGTACTTC
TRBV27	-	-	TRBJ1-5	CASSFTGGGSNQPQHF	TGTGCCAGCAGCTTCACGGGGGGCGGGAGCAATCAGCCCCAGCATTTT
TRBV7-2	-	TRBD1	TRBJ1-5	CASSRDRANQPQHF	TGTGCCAGCAGCCGCGACAGGGCCAATCAGCCCCAGCATTTT
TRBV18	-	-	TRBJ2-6	CASSPPGSGANVLTF	TGTGCCAGCTCACCACCCGGCTCTGGGGCCAACGTCCTGACTTTC
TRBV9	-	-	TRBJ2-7	CASSVSGQTYEQYF	TGTGCCAGCAGCGTCTCTGGACAGACCTACGAGCAGTACTTC
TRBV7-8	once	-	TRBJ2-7	CASRLQGIPYEQYF	TGTGCCAGCAGACTACAGGGAATCCCCTACGAGCAGTACTTC
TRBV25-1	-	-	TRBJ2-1	CASSGSGWNEQFF	TGTGCCAGCAGTGGATCAGGGTGGAATGAGCAGTTCTTC
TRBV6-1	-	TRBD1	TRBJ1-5	CASSGDRNQPQHF	TGTGCCAGCAGCGGGGACAGAAATCAGCCCCAGCATTTT
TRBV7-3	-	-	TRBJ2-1	CASSFMAGNYNEQFF	TGTGCCAGCAGCTTCATGGCAGGGAACTACAATGAGCAGTTCTTC
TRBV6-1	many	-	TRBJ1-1	CATHGNTEAFF	TGTGCCACCCACGGGAACACTGAAGCTTTCTTT
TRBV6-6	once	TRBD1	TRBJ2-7	CASRIQQGARYEQYF	TGTGCCAGCAGGATACAACAGGGGGCGCGGTACGAGCAGTACTTC
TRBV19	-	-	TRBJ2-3	CASGSRGGWLYF	TGTGCCAGTGGGTCTAGGGGGGGGTGGCTGTATTTT
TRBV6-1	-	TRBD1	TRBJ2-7	CASSERGRGIRIDEQYF	TGTGCCAGCAGTGAAAGGGGGCGCGGTATAAGGATTGACGAGCAGTACTTC
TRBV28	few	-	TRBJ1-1	CASSEPPGMEAFF	TGTGCCAGCAGCGAGCCTCCGGGGATGGAAGCTTTCTTT
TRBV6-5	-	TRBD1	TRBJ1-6	CASRRDRAHLSPLHF	TGTGCCAGCAGGAGGGACAGGGCCCACTTGTCACCCCTCCACTTT
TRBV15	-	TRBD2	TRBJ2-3	CATSRAAGGVDTQYF	TGTGCCACCAGCAGAGCAGCGGGGGGAGTAGATACGCAGTATTTT
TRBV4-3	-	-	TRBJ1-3	CASSQVSGGLGNTIYF	TGCGCCAGCAGCCAAGTTTCGGGGGGGCTCGGAAACACCATATATTTT
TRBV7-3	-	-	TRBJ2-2	CASSPRGMAGELFF	TGTGCCAGCAGCCCCAGGGGTATGGCCGGGGAGCTGTTTTTT
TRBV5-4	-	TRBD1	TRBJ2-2	CASSWGQPSNTGELFF	TGTGCCAGCAGCTGGGGACAGCCATCGAACACCGGGGAGCTGTTTTTT
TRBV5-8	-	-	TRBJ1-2	CASSLGTQSSYGYTF	TGTGCCAGCAGCTTAGGGACTCAAAGCAGCTATGGCTACACCTTC
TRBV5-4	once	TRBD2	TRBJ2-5	CASSHWGGRETQYF	TGTGCCAGCAGCCATTGGGGGGGTAGAGAGACCCAGTACTTC
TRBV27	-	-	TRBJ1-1	CASSLLPWANTEAFF	TGTGCCAGCAGTTTATTGCCTTGGGCGAACACTGAAGCTTTCTTT
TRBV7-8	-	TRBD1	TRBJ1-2	CASTPYRDRGRRGGYTF	TGTGCCAGCACCCCATATAGGGACAGGGGACGACGGGGCGGCTACACCTTC
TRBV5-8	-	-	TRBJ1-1	CASSPGQNTEAFF	TGTGCCAGCAGTCCTGGACAGAACACTGAAGCTTTCTTT
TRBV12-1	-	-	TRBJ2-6	CASSPTTSGGGSGANVLTF	TGTGCCAGCAGCCCTACGACTAGCGGGGGGGGCTCTGGGGCCAACGTCCTGACTTTC
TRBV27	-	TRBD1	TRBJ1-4	CASSARDRGTRGNEKLFF	TGTGCCAGCAGTGCAAGGGACAGGGGTACCCGGGGTAATGAAAAACTGTTTTTT
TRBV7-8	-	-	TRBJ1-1	CASSLKGGQRNTEAFF	TGTGCCAGCAGCTTAAAAGGCGGACAAAGGAACACTGAAGCTTTCTTT
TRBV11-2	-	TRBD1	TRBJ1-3	CASSNRDRTGNTIYF	TGTGCCAGCAGCAATCGGGACAGGACTGGAAACACCATATATTTT
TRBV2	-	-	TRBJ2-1	CASSAGAQQFF	TGTGCCAGCAGTGCAGGGGCCCAGCAGTTCTTC
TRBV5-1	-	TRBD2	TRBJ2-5	CASSLDGTSGVQETQYF	TGCGCCAGCAGCTTGGATGGGACTAGCGGGGTCCAAGAGACCCAGTACTTC
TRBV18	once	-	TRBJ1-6	CASSPREGKFGSPLHF	TGTGCCAGCTCACCAAGGGAGGGAAAATTCGGGTCACCCCTCCACTTT
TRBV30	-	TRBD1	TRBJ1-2	CAWSLTGLDGYTF	TGTGCCTGGAGTCTGACAGGGCTGGATGGCTACACCTTC
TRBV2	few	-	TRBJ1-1	CASSDPTMNTEAFF	TGTGCCAGCAGTGATCCAACTATGAACACTGAAGCTTTCTTT
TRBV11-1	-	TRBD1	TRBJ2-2	CASSPDRATGELFF	TGTGCCAGCAGCCCGGACAGGGCCACCGGGGAGCTGTTTTTT
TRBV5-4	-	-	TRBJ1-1	CASSLLGGGTEAFF	TGTGCCAGCAGCTTGCTCGGGGGAGGCACTGAAGCTTTCTTT
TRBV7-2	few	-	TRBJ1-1	CASSFSSNTEAFF	TGTGCCAGCAGCTTTTCATCGAACACTGAAGCTTTCTTT
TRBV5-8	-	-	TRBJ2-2	CASRLTGELFF	TGTGCCAGCAGACTTACCGGGGAGCTGTTTTTT
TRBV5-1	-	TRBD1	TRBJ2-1	CASSSDRGGYNEQFF	TGCGCCAGCAGCTCGGACAGGGGGGGCTACAATGAGCAGTTCTTC
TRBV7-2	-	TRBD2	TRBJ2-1	CASEPLRLAHYNEQFF	TGTGCCAGCGAACCCCTCCGACTAGCGCATTACAATGAGCAGTTCTTC
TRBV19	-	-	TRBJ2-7	CATLGPGLNSYEQYF	TGTGCCACCTTAGGTCCGGGACTTAACTCCTACGAGCAGTACTTC
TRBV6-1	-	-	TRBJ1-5	CASSEANSNQPQHF	TGTGCCAGCAGTGAAGCCAATAGCAATCAGCCCCAGCATTTT
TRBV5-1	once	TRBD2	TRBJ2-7	CASSSQAGGNYEQYF	TGCGCCAGCAGTAGCCAGGCCGGGGGGAACTACGAGCAGTACTTC
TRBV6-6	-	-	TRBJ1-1	CASSPSGANAEAFF	TGTGCCAGCAGTCCGTCAGGGGCGAACGCTGAAGCTTTCTTT
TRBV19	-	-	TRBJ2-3	CASSISLGAGAEDTQYF	TGTGCCAGTAGTATTTCCCTCGGGGCGGGGGCGGAAGATACGCAGTATTTT
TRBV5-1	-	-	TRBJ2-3	CASSLGGQFGSADTQYF	TGCGCCAGCAGCTTGGGCGGACAGTTTGGGTCTGCAGATACGCAGTATTTT
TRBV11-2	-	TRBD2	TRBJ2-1	CASRKQRGAYYNEQFF	TGTGCCAGCAGGAAGCAGCGGGGGGCCTATTACAATGAGCAGTTCTTC
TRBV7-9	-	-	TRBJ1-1	CASSLGTGIVNTEAFF	TGTGCCAGCAGCTTAGGGACGGGGATCGTGAACACTGAAGCTTTCTTT